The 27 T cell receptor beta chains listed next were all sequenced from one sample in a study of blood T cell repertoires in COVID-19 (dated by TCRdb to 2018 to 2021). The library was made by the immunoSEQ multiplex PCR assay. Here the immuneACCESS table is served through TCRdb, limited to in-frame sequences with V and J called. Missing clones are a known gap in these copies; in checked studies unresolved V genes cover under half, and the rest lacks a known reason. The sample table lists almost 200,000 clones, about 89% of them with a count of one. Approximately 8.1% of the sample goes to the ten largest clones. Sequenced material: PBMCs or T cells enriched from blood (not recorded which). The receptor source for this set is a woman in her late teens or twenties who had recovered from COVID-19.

This CDR3 is CASSIVGQGNSPLHF. CDR3 in DNA: TGTGCCAGTAGTATTGTGGGACAGGGGAATTCACCCCTCCACTTT. The chain employs TRBV19 and TRBJ1-6; 10 bases map to TRBD1. Germline V CDR1 and CDR2: LNHDA, SQIVND (reference sequence). The CDR3 extends over 15 amino acids. With V trimmed by 3 bases and J by 7 bases, 3 bases remained unmatched.

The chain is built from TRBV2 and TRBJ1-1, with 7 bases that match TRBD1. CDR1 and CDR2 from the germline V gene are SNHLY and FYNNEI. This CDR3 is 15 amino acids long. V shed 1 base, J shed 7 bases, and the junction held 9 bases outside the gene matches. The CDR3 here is CASSEGGYRGGEAFF. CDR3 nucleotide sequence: TGTGCCAGCAGTGAAGGCGGGTACAGGGGCGGTGAAGCTTTCTTT.

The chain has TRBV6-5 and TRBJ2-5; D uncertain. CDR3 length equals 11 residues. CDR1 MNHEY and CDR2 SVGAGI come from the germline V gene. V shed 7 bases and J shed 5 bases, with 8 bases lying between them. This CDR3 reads CASTLLETQYF. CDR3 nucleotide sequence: TGTGCCAGCACCCTCCTGGAGACCCAGTACTTC.

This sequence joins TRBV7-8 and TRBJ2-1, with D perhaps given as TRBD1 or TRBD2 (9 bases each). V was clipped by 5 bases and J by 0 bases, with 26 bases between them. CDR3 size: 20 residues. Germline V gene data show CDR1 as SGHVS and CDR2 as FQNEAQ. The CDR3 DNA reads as TGTGCCAGCAGCGGACAGGGGATTAGCGGGGGACCTTTCTCCTACAATGAGCAGTTCTTC. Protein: CASSGQGISGGPFSYNEQFF.

CDR3 amino acids: CASSLLLAKNIQYF. The DNA for the CDR3 is TGTGCCAGCAGCTTGCTCCTAGCCAAAAACATTCAGTACTTC. The V and J genes are TRBV5-8 and TRBJ2-4, with D unclear. Germline values: CDR1 SGHTS, CDR2 YDEGEE. The ends were cut back, 1 base at V and 0 bases at J, with 5 bases in the middle. The CDR3 loop spans 14 amino acids.

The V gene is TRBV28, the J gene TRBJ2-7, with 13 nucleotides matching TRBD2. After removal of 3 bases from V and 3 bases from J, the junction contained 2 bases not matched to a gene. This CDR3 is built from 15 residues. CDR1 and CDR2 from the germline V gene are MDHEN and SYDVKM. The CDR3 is CASSLWTSGGYEQYF. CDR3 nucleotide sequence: TGTGCCAGCAGTTTGTGGACTAGCGGGGGCTACGAGCAGTACTTC.

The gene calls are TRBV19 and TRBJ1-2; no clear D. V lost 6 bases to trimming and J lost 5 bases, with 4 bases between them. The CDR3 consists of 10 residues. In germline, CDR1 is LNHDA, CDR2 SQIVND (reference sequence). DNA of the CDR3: TGTGCCAGTAGCGGGTATGGCTACACCTTC. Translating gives CASSGYGYTF.

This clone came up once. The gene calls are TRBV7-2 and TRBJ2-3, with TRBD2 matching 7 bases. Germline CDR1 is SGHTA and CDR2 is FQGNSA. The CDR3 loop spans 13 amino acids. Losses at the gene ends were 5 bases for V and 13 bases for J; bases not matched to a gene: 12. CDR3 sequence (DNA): TGTGCCAGCAGCACACCGACTAGCCACCCCAAGTATTTT. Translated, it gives CASSTPTSHPKYF.

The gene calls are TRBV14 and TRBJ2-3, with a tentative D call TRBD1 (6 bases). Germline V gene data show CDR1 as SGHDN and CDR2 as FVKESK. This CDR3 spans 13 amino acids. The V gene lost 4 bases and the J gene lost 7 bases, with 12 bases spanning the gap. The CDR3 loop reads CASSPKGQNTQYF. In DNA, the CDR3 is TGTGCCAGCAGCCCTAAAGGACAGAATACGCAGTATTTT. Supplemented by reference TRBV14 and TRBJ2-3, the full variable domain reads EAGVTQFPSHSVIEKGQTVTLRCDPISGHDNLYWYRRVMGKEIKFLLHFVKESKQDESGMPNNRFLAERTGGTYSTLKVQPAELEDSGVYFCASSPKGQNTQYFGPGTRLTVL.

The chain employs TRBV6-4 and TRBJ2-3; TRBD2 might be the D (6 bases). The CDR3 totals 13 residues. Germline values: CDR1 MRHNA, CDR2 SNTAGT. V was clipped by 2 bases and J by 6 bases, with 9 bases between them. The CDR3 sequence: CASSDRTTDTQYF. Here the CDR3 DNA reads TGTGCCAGCAGTGACCGGACTACGGATACGCAGTATTTT.

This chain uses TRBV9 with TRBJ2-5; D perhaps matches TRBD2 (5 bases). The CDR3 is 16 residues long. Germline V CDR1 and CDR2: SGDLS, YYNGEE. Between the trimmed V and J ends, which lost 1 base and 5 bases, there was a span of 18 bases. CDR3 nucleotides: TGTGCCAGCAGCGTAAGCCCACCTAGCCTTTTGGAGACCCAGTACTTC. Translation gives CASSVSPPSLLETQYF. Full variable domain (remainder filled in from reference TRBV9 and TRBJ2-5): DSGVTQTPKHLITATGQRVTLRCSPRSGDLSVYWYQQSLDQGLQFLIQYYNGEERAKGNILERFSAQQFPDLHSELNLSSLELGDSALYFCASSVSPPSLLETQYFGPGTRLLVL.

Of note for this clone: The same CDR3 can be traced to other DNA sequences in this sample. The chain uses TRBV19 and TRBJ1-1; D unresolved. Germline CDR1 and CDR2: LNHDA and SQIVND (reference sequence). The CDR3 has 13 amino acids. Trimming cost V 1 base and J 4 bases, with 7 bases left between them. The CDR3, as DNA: TGTGCCAGTAGTATAGGGGGAGGCACTGAAGCTTTCTTT. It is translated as CASSIGGGTEAFF.

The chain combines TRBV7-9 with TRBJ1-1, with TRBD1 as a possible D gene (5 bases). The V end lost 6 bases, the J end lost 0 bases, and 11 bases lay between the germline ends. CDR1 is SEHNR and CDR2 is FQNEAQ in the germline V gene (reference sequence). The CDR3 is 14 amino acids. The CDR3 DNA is TGTGCCAGCAGACCCGGGGGGATGAACACTGAAGCTTTCTTT. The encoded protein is CASRPGGMNTEAFF.

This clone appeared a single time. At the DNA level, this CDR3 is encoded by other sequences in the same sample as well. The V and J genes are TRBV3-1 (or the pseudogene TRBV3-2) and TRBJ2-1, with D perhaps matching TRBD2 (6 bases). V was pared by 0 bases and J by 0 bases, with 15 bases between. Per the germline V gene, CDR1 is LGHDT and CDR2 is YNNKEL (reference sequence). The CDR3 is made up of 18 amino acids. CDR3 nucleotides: TGTGCCAGCAGCCAAGATCTTGCAGGAGGGAGCTCCTACAATGAGCAGTTCTTC. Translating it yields CASSQDLAGGSSYNEQFF.

CDR3 region: CASSQAAQGPEKLFF. CDR3 sequence (DNA): TGCGCCAGCAGCCAAGCCGCGCAGGGGCCTGAAAAACTGTTTTTT. The chain has TRBV4-1 and TRBJ1-4, with D maybe TRBD1 (6 bases). CDR1 is MGHRA, CDR2 YSYEKL, per germline. The V end was cut by 1 base, the J end by 7 bases, with 13 bases between. The CDR3 extends over 15 amino acids.

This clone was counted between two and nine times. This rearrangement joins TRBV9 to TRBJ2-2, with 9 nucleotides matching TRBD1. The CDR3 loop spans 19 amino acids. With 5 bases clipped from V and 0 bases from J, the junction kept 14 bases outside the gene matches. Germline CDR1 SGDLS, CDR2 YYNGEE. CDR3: CASSGRSPDRGPNTGELFF. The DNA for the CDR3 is TGTGCCAGCAGTGGGCGATCCCCGGACAGGGGACCGAACACCGGGGAGCTGTTTTTT.

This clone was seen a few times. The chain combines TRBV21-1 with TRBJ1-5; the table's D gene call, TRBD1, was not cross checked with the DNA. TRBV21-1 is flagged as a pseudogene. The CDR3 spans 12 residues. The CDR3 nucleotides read TGTGCCAGCAGACAGGGGGCTCAGCCCCAGCATTTT. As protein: CASRQGAQPQHF.

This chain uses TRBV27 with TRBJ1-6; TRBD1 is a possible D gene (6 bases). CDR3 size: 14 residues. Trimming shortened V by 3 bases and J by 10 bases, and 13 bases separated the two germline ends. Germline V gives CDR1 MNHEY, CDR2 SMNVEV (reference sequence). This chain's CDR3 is CASSFVDRGSPLHF. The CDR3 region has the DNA TGTGCCAGCAGTTTCGTGGACAGAGGCTCACCCCTCCACTTT.

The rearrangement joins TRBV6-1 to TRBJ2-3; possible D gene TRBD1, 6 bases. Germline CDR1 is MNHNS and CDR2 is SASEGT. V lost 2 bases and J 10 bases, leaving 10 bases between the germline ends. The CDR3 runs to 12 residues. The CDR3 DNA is TGTGCCAGCAGTGAATGGACAGAGGCGCAGTATTTT. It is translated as CASSEWTEAQYF.

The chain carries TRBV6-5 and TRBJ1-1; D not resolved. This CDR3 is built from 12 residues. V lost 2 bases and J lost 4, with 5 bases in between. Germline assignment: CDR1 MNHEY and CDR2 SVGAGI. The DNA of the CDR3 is TGTGCCAGCAGTTACCTCGGCACTGAAGCTTTCTTT. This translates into CASSYLGTEAFF.

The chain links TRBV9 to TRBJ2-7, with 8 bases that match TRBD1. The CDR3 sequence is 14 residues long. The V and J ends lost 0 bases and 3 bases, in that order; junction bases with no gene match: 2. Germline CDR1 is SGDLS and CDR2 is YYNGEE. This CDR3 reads CASSVGDRFYEQYF. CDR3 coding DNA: TGTGCCAGCAGCGTAGGGGACAGGTTCTACGAGCAGTACTTC. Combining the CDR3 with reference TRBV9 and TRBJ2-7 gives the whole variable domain DSGVTQTPKHLITATGQRVTLRCSPRSGDLSVYWYQQSLDQGLQFLIQYYNGEERAKGNILERFSAQQFPDLHSELNLSSLELGDSALYFCASSVGDRFYEQYFGPGTRLTVT.

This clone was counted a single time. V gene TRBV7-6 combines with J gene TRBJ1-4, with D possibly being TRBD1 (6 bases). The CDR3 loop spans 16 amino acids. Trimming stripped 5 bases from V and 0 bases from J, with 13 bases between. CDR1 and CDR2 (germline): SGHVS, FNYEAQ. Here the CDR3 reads CASSPHREATNEKLFF. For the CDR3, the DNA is TGTGCCAGCAGCCCCCACAGGGAAGCAACTAATGAAAAACTGTTTTTT.

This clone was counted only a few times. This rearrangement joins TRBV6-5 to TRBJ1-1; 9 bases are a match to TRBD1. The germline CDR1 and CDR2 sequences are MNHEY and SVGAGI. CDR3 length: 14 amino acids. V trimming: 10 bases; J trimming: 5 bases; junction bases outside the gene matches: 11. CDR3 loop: CATRAPDRGTEAFF. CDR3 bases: TGTGCCACCAGAGCTCCCGACAGGGGGACTGAAGCTTTCTTT.

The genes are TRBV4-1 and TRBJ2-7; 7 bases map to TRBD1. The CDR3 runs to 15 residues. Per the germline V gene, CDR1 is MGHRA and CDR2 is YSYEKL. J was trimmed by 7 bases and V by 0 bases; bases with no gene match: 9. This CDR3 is CASSQDRGTALEQYF. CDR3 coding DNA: TGCGCCAGCAGCCAAGATCGAGGGACAGCCCTGGAGCAGTACTTC.

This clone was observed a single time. CDR3 coding DNA: TGTGTCAGAAGCCCATACATTACCCTCCACTTT. It encodes CVRSPYITLHF. This chain links TRBV7-5 with TRBJ1-6; the table's D call TRBD1 went unverified against the DNA. TRBV7-5 is listed as a pseudogene. There are 11 residues in the CDR3.

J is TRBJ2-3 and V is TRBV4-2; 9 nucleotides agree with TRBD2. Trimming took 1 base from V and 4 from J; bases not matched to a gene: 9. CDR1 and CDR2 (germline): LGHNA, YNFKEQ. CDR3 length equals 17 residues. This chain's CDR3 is CASSQVGAAGGPDTQYF. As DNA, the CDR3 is TGTGCCAGCAGCCAAGTTGGTGCAGCGGGGGGACCAGATACGCAGTATTTT.

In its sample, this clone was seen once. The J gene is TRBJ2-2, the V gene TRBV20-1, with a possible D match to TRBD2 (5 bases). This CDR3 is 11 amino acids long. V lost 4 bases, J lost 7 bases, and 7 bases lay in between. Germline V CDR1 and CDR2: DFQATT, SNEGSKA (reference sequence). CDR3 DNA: TGCAGTGCTACCGAGGGCGGGGAGCTGTTTTTT. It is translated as CSATEGGELFF.